The 28 T cell receptor beta chains below were found in one sample sequenced in a study of T cell therapy after organ transplantation. The sample's time point: 4-8 weeks after completion of therapy. Using immunoSEQ multiplex PCR, the repertoire was profiled, and TCRdb retains in-frame clones only, with some absent. The table lists 15,000 to 20,000 clones, approximately 85% of them singletons. These TCRs are of unknown antigen specificity. The material sequenced was CD8+ T cells from blood, taken after autologous CMV-specific T cell therapy. The receptors shown here come from a human patient who had received a solid organ transplant and had CMV disease. Some T cells may be supplied by the graft donor.

This clone was seen just once. CDR3 DNA: TGCGCCAGCAGCCAAACTAGCGGGAGGGCGTATGAGCAGTTCTTC. It specifies CASSQTSGRAYEQFF. The V gene is TRBV4-1, the J gene TRBJ2-1, with 13 bases that match TRBD2. This CDR3 is built from 15 residues. With V trimmed by 2 bases and J by 8 bases, 3 bases remained unmatched. Germline V gene lookup returns CDR1 MGHRA and CDR2 YSYEKL.

The rearrangement uses TRBV7-9 and TRBJ1-1; D not resolved. The CDR3 covers 16 residues. The ends were cut back, 5 bases at V and 4 bases at J, with 20 bases in the middle. Germline lookup yields CDR1 SEHNR and CDR2 FQNEAQ (reference sequence). The CDR3 DNA reads as TGTGCCAGCAGCATTAGGGAGCTGGGAACGGGCACTGAAGCTTTCTTT. This sequence encodes CASSIRELGTGTEAFF. Complete variable domain (other parts from reference TRBV7-9 and TRBJ1-1): DTGVSQNPRHKITKRGQNVTFRCDPISEHNRLYWYRQTLGQGPEFLTYFQNEAQLEKSRLLSDRFSAERPKGSFSTLEIQRTEQGDSAMYLCASSIRELGTGTEAFFGQGTRLTVV.

This clone was seen once. The chain carries TRBV5-4 and TRBJ1-1; D might be TRBD1 (5 bases). The CDR3 totals 17 residues. V was clipped by 4 bases and J by 3 bases, with 22 bases between them. Germline CDR1 SGHNT, CDR2 YYREEE (reference sequence). The CDR3 reads CASSGGLAGKLHTEAFF. Here the CDR3 DNA reads TGTGCCAGCAGCGGGGGTCTTGCAGGGAAATTGCACACTGAAGCTTTCTTT.

The rearrangement uses TRBV29-1 and TRBJ2-7; possibly TRBD1 for D (5 bases). CDR3 length: 13 residues. Germline values: CDR1 SQVTM, CDR2 ANQGSEA. V lost 1 base to trimming and J lost 2 bases, with 9 bases between them. The CDR3 here is CSVEGQGPYEQYF. The CDR3 DNA sequence: TGCAGCGTTGAAGGGCAGGGTCCCTACGAGCAGTACTTC.

CDR3 residues: CASSQAFLTDTQYF. The DNA of the CDR3 is TGTGCCAGCAGCCAAGCATTCCTCACAGATACGCAGTATTTT. The rearrangement links TRBV14 to TRBJ2-3, with unresolved D. CDR3 length equals 14 residues. Germline-derived CDR1 and CDR2 are SGHDN and FVKESK. V lost 1 base and J lost 2, with 7 bases in between.

In DNA form, the CDR3 reads TGCGCCAGCAGCCCCTACCAGGGGAGCAATCAGCCCCAGCATTTT. Its translation is CASSPYQGSNQPQHF. The chain joins TRBV4-3 to TRBJ1-5, with a tentative D call TRBD1 (6 bases). Between the trimmed V and J ends, which lost 4 bases and 1 base, there was a span of 11 bases. The CDR3 has 15 residues. Germline loops: CDR1 LGHNA, CDR2 YSLEER.

The chain joins TRBV18 to TRBJ1-2, with D tentatively TRBD1 (5 bases). Germline V gives CDR1 KGHSH, CDR2 LQKENI. This CDR3 has 15 residues. The germline V and J ends were trimmed by 2 bases and 6 bases, with 16 bases remaining between them. The CDR3 sequence is CASSPRPDGADGYTF. The DNA for the CDR3 is TGTGCCAGCTCACCAAGGCCGGACGGGGCTGATGGCTACACCTTC.

The chain is built from TRBV30 and TRBJ2-5; a weak D match, TRBD1 (5 bases). In germline, CDR1 is GTSNPN, CDR2 SVGIG (reference sequence). V was shortened by 0 bases and J by 0 bases, with 5 bases between the two germline ends. The CDR3 is 13 amino acids. Written as DNA, the CDR3 is TGTGCCTGGAGTGTCAGGGACCAAGAGACCCAGTACTTC. Its protein is CAWSVRDQETQYF.

This clone was seen a single time. J is TRBJ2-7 and V is TRBV11-2, with a weak D call TRBD1 (5 bases). CDR1 SGHAT and CDR2 FQNNGV come from the germline V gene. The CDR3 has 14 residues. Trimming cost V 0 bases and J 3 bases, with 9 bases left between them. CDR3 residues: CASSLDGHNYEQYF. CDR3 DNA sequence: TGTGCCAGCAGCTTAGATGGACATAACTACGAGCAGTACTTC.

CDR3 sequence reads: CASSYFGQETQYF. The CDR3 DNA sequence: TGTGCCAGCAGTTACTTCGGTCAAGAGACCCAGTACTTC. The chain links TRBV6-5 to TRBJ2-5; D is ambiguous. The V end lost 1 base, the J end lost 2 bases, and 5 bases lay between the germline ends. The CDR3 is 13 residues long. Germline V gene data show CDR1 as MNHEY and CDR2 as SVGAGI.

By proportion, this clone is medium-sized. This sequence joins TRBV5-4 and TRBJ1-2; tentative D call: TRBD1 (5 bases). The CDR3 runs 14 residues. The V end lost 4 bases, the J end lost 7 bases, and 17 bases lay between the germline ends. Germline CDR1 and CDR2: SGHNT and YYREEE (reference sequence). The CDR3 here is CASSHFEGISGYTF. For the CDR3, the DNA is TGTGCCAGCAGCCACTTCGAGGGGATAAGTGGCTACACCTTC.

The V gene is TRBV29-1, the J gene TRBJ2-2; D might be TRBD2 (5 bases). CDR1 and CDR2 from the germline V gene are SQVTM and ANQGSEA. V was cut by 3 bases and J by 3 bases, with 5 bases left in between. The CDR3 loop spans 12 amino acids. This chain's CDR3 is CSVDGDTGELFF. The CDR3 DNA follows: TGCAGCGTTGACGGGGACACCGGGGAGCTGTTTTTT.

In DNA form, the CDR3 reads TGTGCCAGCAGCGCGAAGGGGGCAAGGGGGGAGACCCAGTACTTC. This codes for CASSAKGARGETQYF. The chain couples TRBV27 to TRBJ2-5, with 7 bases lining up with TRBD1. Germline loops: CDR1 MNHEY, CDR2 SMNVEV (reference sequence). V was pared by 6 bases and J by 5 bases, with 12 bases of the junction left unmatched. CDR3 length: 15 amino acids.

The J gene is TRBJ2-5, the V gene TRBV25-1; possible D gene TRBD1, 6 bases. V gave up 5 bases and J gave up 1 base, with 14 bases separating them. CDR1 and CDR2 from the germline V gene are MGHDK and SYGVNS. The CDR3 is made up of 15 amino acids. The CDR3 protein is CASSKGQEPQETQYF. The CDR3 DNA reads as TGTGCCAGCAGTAAGGGACAAGAACCCCAAGAGACCCAGTACTTC.

The CDR3 protein is CASSPGRGSYEQYF. CDR3 DNA sequence: TGTGCCAGCAGCCCGGGACGGGGTTCCTACGAGCAGTACTTC. The V call is TRBV5-4, the J call TRBJ2-7, with D perhaps TRBD1 or TRBD2 (5 bases each). The CDR3 runs to 14 residues. CDR1 and CDR2 from the germline V gene are SGHNT and YYREEE (reference sequence). V was cut by 4 bases and J by 1 base, with 12 bases left in between.

The CDR3 reads CATKGVPYEQYF. The CDR3 DNA sequence: TGTGCCACGAAGGGCGTTCCGTACGAGCAGTACTTC. This chain uses TRBV6-5 with TRBJ2-7; D uncertain. Looked up from germline, CDR1 is MNHEY and CDR2 is SVGAGI. Trimming shortened V by 10 bases and J by 4 bases, and 14 bases separated the two germline ends. This CDR3 spans 12 amino acids.

The chain carries TRBV19 and TRBJ1-6; maybe TRBD1 (6 bases). The CDR3 has 15 amino acids. CDR1 LNHDA and CDR2 SQIVND come from the germline V gene (reference sequence). Trimming removed 6 bases at V and 10 bases at J, with 19 bases between. CDR3 loop: CASRHQGGLGSPLHF. CDR3 DNA: TGTGCCAGTAGACACCAAGGGGGGTTAGGGTCACCCCTCCACTTT.

This clone was counted between two and nine times. CDR3 sequence: CASSDRDYNEQFF. DNA for the CDR3: TGTGCCAGCAGTGACCGGGACTACAATGAGCAGTTCTTC. V usage is TRBV6-4 and J usage is TRBJ2-1, with D perhaps TRBD2 (5 bases). Trimming took 2 bases from V and 3 from J, leaving 5 bases between them. Germline-derived CDR1 and CDR2 are MRHNA and SNTAGT. This CDR3 spans 13 amino acids.

The rearrangement joins TRBV25-1 to TRBJ1-2; D not resolved. Trimming took 6 bases from V and 5 from J, leaving 13 bases between them. The CDR3 covers 13 residues. Germline lookup yields CDR1 MGHDK and CDR2 SYGVNS. The CDR3 here is CASSAFGVYGYTF. The CDR3, as DNA: TGTGCCAGCAGCGCCTTCGGGGTATATGGCTACACCTTC.

The J gene is TRBJ2-3, the V gene TRBV9; no definite D call. The germline V gene has CDR1 SGDLS and CDR2 YYNGEE. V was cut by 4 bases and J by 5 bases, with 17 bases left in between. The CDR3 length is 15 residues. The chain's CDR3 is CASSLETVPQDTQYF. The CDR3 nucleotides read TGTGCCAGCAGCTTAGAGACTGTCCCACAAGATACGCAGTATTTT.

The chain links TRBV6-4 to TRBJ1-6; D gene unclear. V was shortened by 0 bases and J by 5 bases, with 8 bases between the two germline ends. Germline values: CDR1 MRHNA, CDR2 SNTAGT. The CDR3 length is 15 residues. CDR3 sequence reads: CASSDSRQDNSPLHF. In DNA, the CDR3 is TGTGCCAGCAGTGACTCGCGGCAGGATAATTCACCCCTCCACTTT.

The chain uses TRBV7-2 and TRBJ2-7, with unresolved D. Trimming took 5 bases from V and 2 from J, leaving 4 bases between them. From germline, CDR1 is SGHTA and CDR2 FQGNSA. This CDR3 has 11 residues. The CDR3 DNA reads TGTGCCAGCAGCCACACCTACGAGCAGTACTTC. As protein: CASSHTYEQYF.

The chain employs TRBV4-1 and TRBJ1-1, with D possibly matching TRBD1 (6 bases). CDR1 MGHRA and CDR2 YSYEKL come from the germline V gene. Trimming stripped 4 bases from V and 0 bases from J, with 12 bases between. This CDR3 comprises 15 residues. The DNA for the CDR3 is TGCGCCAGCAGCCCCCAGACAGGTTTGAACACTGAAGCTTTCTTT. It translates to CASSPQTGLNTEAFF.

V is TRBV6-5 and J is TRBJ2-7, with no clear D. CDR3 length equals 13 residues. Trimming took 6 bases from V and 6 from J, leaving 15 bases between them. Germline-derived CDR1 and CDR2 are MNHEY and SVGAGI. The CDR3 protein is CASSPQAYVEQYF. CDR3 coding DNA: TGTGCCAGCAGCCCTCAGGCCTACGTCGAGCAGTACTTC.

This chain joins TRBV7-9 and TRBJ1-2; D gene unclear. The CDR3 is 11 amino acids. CDR1 SEHNR and CDR2 FQNEAQ come from the germline V gene (reference sequence). V was trimmed by 8 bases and J by 1 base, leaving 5 bases between them. The CDR3 loop reads CASGLNYGYTF. The CDR3 region has the DNA TGTGCCAGCGGCCTTAACTATGGCTACACCTTC.

V usage is TRBV10-3 and J usage is TRBJ2-7; possibly TRBD2 for D (5 bases). Between the trimmed V and J ends, which lost 6 bases and 3 bases, there was a span of 9 bases. CDR3 size: 12 residues. Germline loops: CDR1 ENHRY, CDR2 SYGVKD. In DNA form, the CDR3 reads TGTGCCATCAGGGACTGGGACTACGAGCAGTACTTC. It translates to CAIRDWDYEQYF.

This chain uses TRBV5-4 with TRBJ1-2; 7 bases are a match to TRBD1. Per germline, CDR1 SGHNT and CDR2 YYREEE (reference sequence). This CDR3 region has 14 residues. V shed 2 bases, J shed 5 bases, and the junction held 6 bases outside the gene matches. The CDR3 spells CASSFGGTEYGYTF. The CDR3 DNA sequence: TGTGCCAGCAGCTTCGGTGGGACAGAGTATGGCTACACCTTC.

The V gene is TRBV2, the J gene TRBJ2-3; 9 positions match TRBD2. After removal of 5 bases from V and 5 bases from J, the junction contained 8 bases not matched to a gene. This CDR3 has 15 residues. The V gene's germline CDR1 is SNHLY and CDR2 FYNNEI. CDR3 bases: TGTGCCAGCAGTAGCGGGGGGCCACTTGGAGATACGCAGTATTTT. This gives the protein CASSSGGPLGDTQYF. The whole variable domain, remainder taken from reference TRBV2 and TRBJ2-3, is EPEVTQTPSHQVTQMGQEVILRCVPISNHLYFYWYRQILGQKVEFLVSFYNNEISEKSEIFDDQFSVERPDGSNFTLKIRSTKLEDSAMYFCASSSGGPLGDTQYFGPGTRLTVL.